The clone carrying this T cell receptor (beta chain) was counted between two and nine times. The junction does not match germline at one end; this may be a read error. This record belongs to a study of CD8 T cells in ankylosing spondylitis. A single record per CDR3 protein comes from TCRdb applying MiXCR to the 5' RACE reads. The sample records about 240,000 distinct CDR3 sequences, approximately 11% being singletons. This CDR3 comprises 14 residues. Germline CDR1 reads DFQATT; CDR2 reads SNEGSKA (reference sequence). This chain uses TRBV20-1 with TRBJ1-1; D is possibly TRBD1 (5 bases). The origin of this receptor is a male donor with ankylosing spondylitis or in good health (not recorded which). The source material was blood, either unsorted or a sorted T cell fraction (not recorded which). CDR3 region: CSARDQRTHGARSF. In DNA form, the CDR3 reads TGCAGTGCTAGAGATCAACGGACCCATGGGGCACGCTCCTTT.